This T cell receptor beta chain derives from a study of blood T cells in healthy people across ages. The sample providers were healthy Caucasian people from Russia, aged about 6 to 90. The V and J ends lost 1 base and 3 bases, in that order; junction bases with no gene match: 6. Germline V gene data show CDR1 as DFQATT and CDR2 as SNEGSKA (reference sequence). The CDR3 totals 17 residues. PCR was performed a second time for about 6 to 12 cycles using a sample-barcoded 5' primer and a J-beta primer mix. Each CDR3 protein is one row after TCRdb ran MiXCR on the 5' RACE reads. Counted here are around 1.5 million distinct CDR3 sequences, 45% to 70% occurring once; the ten biggest clones make up 6.5% to 8.5%.

This TCR was recovered from a man aged 18 to 35 in good health. The J gene is TRBJ2-6, the V gene TRBV20-1; 10 bases agree with TRBD2. The specimen sequenced was blood. CDR3 loop: CSARVPSGRGGANVLTF. The DNA for the CDR3 is TGCAGTGCTAGAGTTCCAAGCGGGAGGGGTGGGGCCAACGTCCTGACTTTC.